This T cell receptor (beta chain) was captured by sequencing in a study of beta chain features in type 1 diabetes (dated by TCRdb to the late 2010s). For the study in its entirety: Mean age, gender distribution, total cell number and subset yield did not differ between patients and healthy donors. A total of roughly 99 million sorted cells were examined across all samples, and the number of cells per subset was strongly correlated with RNA yield. In the study, TCRB repertoires of sorted circulating CD4+ T cell subsets from recently diagnosed type 1 diabetes patients were compared with those of matched healthy donors. Regulatory and stem cell-like memory subsets were obtained from only 8 patients and about 8 healthy donors, while naive and central memory subsets were obtained from all 28 donors.

The entire amount of isolated RNA was reverse transcribed using the High Capacity cDNA Reverse Transcription Kit, so the sequenced TCRB transcripts were expressed ones. Deep immunoSEQ sequencing was applied to naive, central memory and regulatory T cell samples, giving an average of around 3.4 million total reads per sample. After sorted cells were lysed in RLT buffer, RNA was extracted with DNase-treated RNeasy Micro or Mini kits, with the choice depending on cell number. To prevent cross-contamination, every cell subset was processed on its own, while patient and healthy donor samples were processed together. The immunoSEQ multiplex PCR was used to amplify TCRB sequences from cDNA, yielding 87-bp fragments that span the CDR3 region. Sequencing of the amplicons was performed on the Illumina HiSeq platform. Under the source paper's analysis protocol: Synthetic template baselines were used to correct PCR bias computationally, reads within Hamming distance 2 were collapsed together, and singletons that could not be merged were discarded. By aligning reads against IMGT, V, D and J genes, CDR3 length, and insertions or deletions at six rearrangement sites were assigned. Clonotype counts were normalized to sorted cell number within each subset before computing true diversity and Gini coefficients with the tcR R package. The overlap coefficient, calculated on TCRB nucleotide sequences, was used to measure repertoire sharing. As a proxy for the pre-selection repertoire, out-of-frame TCRB sequences from naive cells were analyzed. Sourced from immuneACCESS, this table was stored by TCRdb with only in-frame sequences that have V and J called. A share of the clones is absent; for the studies checked, an unresolved V gene accounts for under half, and the remainder has no known explanation. V and J calls and clone size are copied from that table; D and trimming were computed from the DNA. The sample data list 600,000 or so clones, and around 12% of these were observed just once. The ten top clones hold 0.095% to 0.15% of the sample.

The full study reports these points: The naive, central memory and regulatory TCRB repertoires appeared to resemble one another more closely among patients than among healthy donors. Fewer insertions and more nucleotide deletions at VDJ recombination sites were observed in patients with type 1 diabetes, implying thymic rearrangement abnormalities. Because the HLA sub-analyses included only small numbers of individuals, any influence of HLA type on TCRB rearrangement was left unresolved. Shorter templates might be favored by PCR, yet because patient and control samples were amplified and corrected together, any such skew would affect both groups equally. Sequencing cDNA rather than genomic DNA could over-represent highly expressing activated cells, although activation and CD3 levels did not differ between groups. Type 1 diabetes patients showed a moderate but significant shortening of TCRB CDR3 length in all four CD4+ subsets.

This clone was counted only a few times. The specificity of this receptor is unknown. Base qualities are not recorded, but no much larger clone differs from it by a single base. Each donor gave one peripheral blood draw, averaging approximately 0.11 L, which was collected into heparinised tubes. A BD FACSAria II was used to sort naive, central memory, regulatory and stem cell-like memory CD4+ T cells with a panel that included CD45RO, CCR7, CD25, CD127, CD95 and CD27. All sorted populations exceeded 95% purity. Right away, PBMCs were isolated by Lymphoprep density gradient centrifugation and were stained directly, with no culture step. So that batch effects would be minimized, each experiment stained and sorted samples in pairs, pairing one healthy donor with one patient. Reading the germline V gene gives CDR1 SQVTM and CDR2 ANQGSEA. The CDR3 holds 12 amino acids from the cysteine to the phenylalanine. CDR3 DNA is the only sequence kept; it has 36 bases, read in frame from the first base. The junction shows trimming of 8 bases on V and 2 bases on J, plus 11 bases between the germline ends.

The sample was naive CD4+ T cells from blood. Sample cell subset or site, as interpreted from the label and publication: true naive CD4+ T cells. This TCR was sampled from a man aged 25 to 40 with type 1 diabetes. The chain employs TRBV29-1 and TRBJ2-3; no D gene is confidently identified. The base sequence is TGCAGCTCTATACAGAACACAGATACGCAGTATTTT. Its protein reads: CSSIQNTDTQYF.